These 16 T cell receptor beta chains came from one sample sequenced in a study of blood T cell repertoires in COVID-19. Some clones are missing from TCRdb's copy, which holds only in-frame ones; the method was immunoSEQ multiplex PCR. In the table there are under 350,000 clones, 83% of which are singletons. Sequencing was carried out using peripheral blood. All receptors come from a woman in her fifties or sixties who had recovered from COVID-19.

The chain couples TRBV13 to TRBJ2-6, with D possibly matching TRBD1 (6 bases). CDR1 is PRHDT and CDR2 is FYEKMQ in the germline V gene (reference sequence). The CDR3 covers 17 residues. V shed 5 bases and J shed 4 bases, with 18 bases lying between them. The CDR3 sequence: CASSLLWGRAGANVLTF. In nucleotides, the CDR3 is TGTGCCAGCAGCCTTCTTTGGGGGCGCGCCGGGGCCAACGTCCTGACTTTC. Full variable domain (rest looked up from reference TRBV13 and TRBJ2-6): AAGVIQSPRHLIKEKRETATLKCYPIPRHDTVYWYQQGPGQDPQFLISFYEKMQSDKGSIPDRFSAQQFSDYHSELNMSSLELGDSALYFCASSLLWGRAGANVLTFGAGSRLTVL.

The V and J genes are TRBV7-2 and TRBJ2-1; D uncertain. Deletions cut 6 bases from V and 8 bases from J, with 11 bases between. Per germline, CDR1 SGHTA and CDR2 FQGNSA. The CDR3 spans 12 residues. The CDR3 is CASSPFRDEQFF. CDR3 nucleotide sequence: TGTGCCAGCAGTCCTTTCCGGGATGAGCAGTTCTTC.

This clone was counted only a few times. This chain uses TRBV28 with TRBJ1-5; 11 bases line up with TRBD1. From germline, CDR1 is MDHEN and CDR2 SYDVKM. The CDR3 sequence is 15 residues long. After removal of 4 bases from V and 6 bases from J, the junction contained 5 bases not matched to a gene. The chain's CDR3 is CASSSRTGGFQPQHF. The CDR3 DNA sequence: TGTGCCAGCAGTTCTAGGACAGGGGGCTTTCAGCCCCAGCATTTT.

The sample holds one count of this clone. In DNA, the CDR3 is TGTGCCAGCAGGGATGGGGGGGTTCTCGGAGAGACCCAGTACTTC. Its protein is CASRDGGVLGETQYF. The J gene is TRBJ2-5, the V gene TRBV6-5; 7 positions agree with TRBD2. This CDR3 has 15 residues. Germline trimming cut 6 bases from V and 4 bases from J; bases unmatched to any gene: 11. Germline loops: CDR1 MNHEY, CDR2 SVGAGI.

This sequence joins TRBV28 and TRBJ2-3; perhaps TRBD2 as D (5 bases). Germline CDR1 MDHEN, CDR2 SYDVKM. Trimming took off 2 bases at V and 2 bases at J, with 17 bases between the two ends. The CDR3 extends over 17 amino acids. In DNA form, the CDR3 reads TGTGCCAGCAGTTTAGAATGGCGGGCGCTCCTCACAGATACGCAGTATTTT. This translates into CASSLEWRALLTDTQYF. The whole variable domain, remainder taken from reference TRBV28 and TRBJ2-3, is DVKVTQSSRYLVKRTGEKVFLECVQDMDHENMFWYRQDPGLGLRLIYFSYDVKMKEKGDIPEGYSVSREKKERFSLILESASTNQTSMYLCASSLEWRALLTDTQYFGPGTRLTVL.

V and J are TRBV2 and TRBJ1-5; tentative D call: TRBD1 (6 bases). This CDR3 has 15 amino acids. Per germline, CDR1 SNHLY and CDR2 FYNNEI. Trimming stripped 6 bases from V and 3 bases from J, with 15 bases between. The CDR3 loop reads CASSPGVSNNQPQHF. The CDR3, as DNA: TGTGCCAGCAGCCCAGGGGTTTCTAACAATCAGCCCCAGCATTTT.

The J gene is TRBJ2-1, the V gene TRBV28; 9 positions agree with TRBD1. The germline CDR1 and CDR2 sequences are MDHEN and SYDVKM. V lost 5 bases and J lost 4; bases outside the gene matches: 6. The CDR3 is made up of 15 amino acids. The CDR3 region is CASSPKQGAYNEQFF. The CDR3 DNA reads TGTGCCAGCAGTCCAAAACAGGGGGCGTACAATGAGCAGTTCTTC. Full variable domain (rest looked up from reference TRBV28 and TRBJ2-1): DVKVTQSSRYLVKRTGEKVFLECVQDMDHENMFWYRQDPGLGLRLIYFSYDVKMKEKGDIPEGYSVSREKKERFSLILESASTNQTSMYLCASSPKQGAYNEQFFGPGTRLTVL.

There are a few counts of this clone. CDR3 nucleotide sequence: TGTGCCAGCAGCTCCCAGGCAGGAGGAAGAGGAAACACCATATATTTT. The encoded protein is CASSSQAGGRGNTIYF. The chain is built from TRBV11-2 and TRBJ1-3; D unresolved. The CDR3 has 16 residues. V was trimmed by 4 bases and J by 4 bases, leaving 17 bases between them. Germline V gene sequence: CDR1 SGHAT, CDR2 FQNNGV.

A note on this clone: Other DNA variants within this sample encode the same CDR3. The chain links TRBV28 to TRBJ2-7; D not resolved. CDR3 size: 13 residues. The germline V gene has CDR1 MDHEN and CDR2 SYDVKM. The V gene lost 2 bases and the J gene lost 0 bases, with 5 bases spanning the gap. CDR3 protein: CASSLPGSYEQYF. Written as DNA, the CDR3 is TGTGCCAGCAGTTTACCGGGCTCCTACGAGCAGTACTTC.

J is TRBJ2-2 and V is TRBV28, with TRBD2 matching over 8 bases. Losses at the gene ends were 5 bases for V and 4 bases for J; bases not matched to a gene: 6. This CDR3 spans 15 amino acids. Looked up from germline, CDR1 is MDHEN and CDR2 is SYDVKM. CDR3 nucleotides: TGTGCCAGCAGTCCCCCGGGAGGGGGCACCGGGGAGCTGTTTTTT. Protein product: CASSPPGGGTGELFF.

The sample holds one count of this clone. The chain is built from TRBV3-1 (or the pseudogene TRBV3-2) and TRBJ2-2; possible D gene TRBD2, 6 bases. V lost 1 base and J lost 1, with 10 bases in between. This CDR3 has 16 amino acids. Germline loops: CDR1 LGHDT, CDR2 YNNKEL (reference sequence). The CDR3 DNA is TGTGCCAGCAGCCAAGGAGGCGGGGTGAACACCGGGGAGCTGTTTTTT. This sequence encodes CASSQGGGVNTGELFF.

The chain links TRBV28 to TRBJ1-6, with D perhaps matching TRBD1 (6 bases). V lost 5 bases and J lost 9, with 26 bases in between. The CDR3 is made up of 18 amino acids. The germline gives CDR1 MDHEN, CDR2 SYDVKM. This CDR3 is CASSLIGGATAARSPLHF. Written as DNA, the CDR3 is TGTGCCAGCAGTCTCATCGGGGGGGCTACCGCTGCTCGTTCACCCCTCCACTTT.

This clone was seen only a few times. CDR3 residues: CASSSSYRGDYGYTF. The DNA for the CDR3 is TGTGCCAGCAGCTCTAGCTACAGGGGAGACTATGGCTACACCTTC. The rearrangement uses TRBV7-9 and TRBJ1-2; 7 bases agree with TRBD1. The germline gives CDR1 SEHNR, CDR2 FQNEAQ (reference sequence). After removal of 4 bases from V and 3 bases from J, the junction contained 8 bases not matched to a gene. There are 15 residues in the CDR3.

The DNA of the CDR3 is TGTGCCAGCATGTCAGGGCAGGGCGACATTCAGTACTTC. The encoded protein is CASMSGQGDIQYF. V and J are TRBV28 and TRBJ2-4; D is perhaps TRBD1 (5 bases). The length of the CDR3 is 13 residues. The germline gives CDR1 MDHEN, CDR2 SYDVKM. V was cut by 7 bases and J by 8 bases, with 15 bases left in between.

This clone came up once. The V and J genes are TRBV27 and TRBJ1-1; possibly TRBD1 for D (6 bases). Germline lookup yields CDR1 MNHEY and CDR2 SMNVEV (reference sequence). This CDR3 comprises 15 residues. V was clipped by 6 bases and J by 0 bases, with 14 bases between them. CDR3 sequence reads: CASRPQGPVNTEAFF. The CDR3 DNA follows: TGTGCCAGCAGACCACAGGGACCGGTGAACACTGAAGCTTTCTTT.

The gene calls are TRBV10-3 and TRBJ1-4; 8 bases align to TRBD1. Germline CDR1 and CDR2: ENHRY and SYGVKD. With V trimmed by 7 bases and J by 7 bases, 5 bases remained unmatched. This CDR3 region has 13 residues. The CDR3 loop is CAIKGQGGEKLFF. CDR3 bases: TGTGCCATCAAAGGACAGGGAGGTGAAAAACTGTTTTTT.